Sequencing of this TCR beta chain was carried out in a study of early T cells in non-severe SARS-CoV-2 infection. Study-level background: Alpha and beta chains were unpaired, from unsorted whole-blood bulk RNA. General observations from the study: Matching with VDJdb favored anti-spike CD8 responses (missing private and CD4 specificities).

As for this clonotype: Its cognate antigen is unknown.

Individual cDNA molecules received unique molecular identifiers. Via MiXCR, TCRdb re-called the 5' RACE reads, giving one row per CDR3 protein. The table shows some 66,000 distinct CDR3 sequences, with approximately 9% occurring only once. The receptor comes from an adult who was a healthcare worker with PCR-confirmed SARS-CoV-2 infection or an uninfected control (not recorded which). Sequenced input: whole blood.

In nucleotides, the CDR3 is TGTGCCAGCAGCCCGTCCCCTACAGGGATTCAAGAGACCCAGTACTTC. This gives the protein CASSPSPTGIQETQYF. The chain combines TRBV9 with TRBJ2-5; D may be TRBD1 (6 bases). CDR1 is SGDLS, CDR2 YYNGEE, per germline. The V end lost 4 bases, the J end lost 2 bases, and 18 bases lay between the germline ends. The CDR3 consists of 16 residues.